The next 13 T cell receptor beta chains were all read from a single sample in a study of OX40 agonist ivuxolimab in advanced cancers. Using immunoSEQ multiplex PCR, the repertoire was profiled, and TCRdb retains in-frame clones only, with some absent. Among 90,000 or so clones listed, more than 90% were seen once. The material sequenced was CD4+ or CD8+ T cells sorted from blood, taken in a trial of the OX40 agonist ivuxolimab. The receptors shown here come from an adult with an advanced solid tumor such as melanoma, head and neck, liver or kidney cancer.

The CDR3 loop is CASSPGTGSEAFF. CDR3 sequence (DNA): TGTGCCAGCAGTCCCGGGACAGGGTCGGAAGCTTTCTTT. The genes are TRBV6-5 and TRBJ1-1; 9 nucleotides agree with TRBD1. Unmatched junction bases numbered 6, after V lost 5 bases and J lost 8 bases. CDR3 length: 13 residues. Germline V gene sequence: CDR1 MNHEY, CDR2 SVGAGI.

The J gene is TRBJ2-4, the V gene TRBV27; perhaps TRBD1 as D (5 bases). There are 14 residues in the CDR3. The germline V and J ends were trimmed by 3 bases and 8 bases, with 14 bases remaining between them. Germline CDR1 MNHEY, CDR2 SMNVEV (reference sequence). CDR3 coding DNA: TGTGCCAGCAGTTTGTCGTCAGGGTTGGACATTCAGTACTTC. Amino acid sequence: CASSLSSGLDIQYF.

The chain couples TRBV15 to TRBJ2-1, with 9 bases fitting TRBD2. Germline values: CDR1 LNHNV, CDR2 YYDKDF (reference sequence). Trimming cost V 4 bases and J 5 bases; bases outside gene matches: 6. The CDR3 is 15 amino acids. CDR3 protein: CATSTASGANNEQFF. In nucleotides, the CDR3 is TGTGCCACCAGCACGGCTAGCGGGGCCAACAATGAGCAGTTCTTC.

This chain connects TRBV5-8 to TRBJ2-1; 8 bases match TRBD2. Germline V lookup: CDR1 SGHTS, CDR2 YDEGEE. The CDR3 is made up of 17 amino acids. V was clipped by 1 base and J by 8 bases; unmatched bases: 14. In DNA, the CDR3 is TGTGCCAGCAGCTTGACTTTAGGGACTAGTTACGGGCATGAGCAGTTCTTC. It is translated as CASSLTLGTSYGHEQFF.

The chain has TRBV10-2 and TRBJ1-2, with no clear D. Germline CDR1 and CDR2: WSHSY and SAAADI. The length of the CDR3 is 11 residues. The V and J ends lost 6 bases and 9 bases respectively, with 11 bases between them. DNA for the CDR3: TGCGCCAGCAGGACGAGAGATAGCTACACCTTC. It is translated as CASRTRDSYTF.

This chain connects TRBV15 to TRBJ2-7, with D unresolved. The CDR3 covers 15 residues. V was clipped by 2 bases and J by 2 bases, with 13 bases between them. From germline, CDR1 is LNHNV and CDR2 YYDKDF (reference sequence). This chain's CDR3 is CATSRPPQYTYEQYF. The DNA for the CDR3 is TGTGCCACCAGCAGACCCCCACAGTACACCTACGAGCAGTACTTC.

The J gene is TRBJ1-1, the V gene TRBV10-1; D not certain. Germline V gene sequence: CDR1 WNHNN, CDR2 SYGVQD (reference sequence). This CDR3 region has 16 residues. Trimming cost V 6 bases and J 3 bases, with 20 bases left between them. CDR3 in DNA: TGCGCCAGCAGGTGGGTGTGTTTGAGAGGGCACACTGAAGCTTTCTTT. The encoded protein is CASRWVCLRGHTEAFF.

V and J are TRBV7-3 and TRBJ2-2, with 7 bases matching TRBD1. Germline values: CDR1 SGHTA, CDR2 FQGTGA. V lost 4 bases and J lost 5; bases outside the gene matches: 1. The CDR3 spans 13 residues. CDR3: CASSSTGTGELFF. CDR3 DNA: TGTGCCAGCAGCTCGACAGGGACCGGGGAGCTGTTTTTT.

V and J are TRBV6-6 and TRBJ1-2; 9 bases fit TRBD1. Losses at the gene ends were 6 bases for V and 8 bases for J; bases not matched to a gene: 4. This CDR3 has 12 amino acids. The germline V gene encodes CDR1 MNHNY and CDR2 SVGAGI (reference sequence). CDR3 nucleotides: TGTGCCAGCAGCTGGGACAGGGTCGGCTACACCTTC. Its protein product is CASSWDRVGYTF.

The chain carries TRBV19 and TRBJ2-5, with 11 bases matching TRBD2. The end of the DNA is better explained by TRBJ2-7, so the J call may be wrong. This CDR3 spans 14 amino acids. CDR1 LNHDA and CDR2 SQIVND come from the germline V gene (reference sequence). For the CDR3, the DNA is TGTGCCAGTAGTAAGACTAGCGGGACGGGCGAGCAGTACTTC. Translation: CASSKTSGTGEQYF.

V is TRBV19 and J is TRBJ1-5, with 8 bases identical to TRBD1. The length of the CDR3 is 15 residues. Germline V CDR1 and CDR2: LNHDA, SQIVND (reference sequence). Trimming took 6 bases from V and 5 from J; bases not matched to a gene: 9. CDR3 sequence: CASRPGTGSYQPQHF. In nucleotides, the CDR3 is TGTGCCAGTAGGCCCGGGACAGGAAGTTATCAGCCCCAGCATTTT.

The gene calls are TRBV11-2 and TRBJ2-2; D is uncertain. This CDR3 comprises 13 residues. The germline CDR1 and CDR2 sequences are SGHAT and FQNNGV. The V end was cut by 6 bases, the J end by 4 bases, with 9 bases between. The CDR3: CASRPLGTGELFF. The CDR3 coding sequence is TGTGCCAGCAGGCCTTTAGGCACCGGGGAGCTGTTTTTT. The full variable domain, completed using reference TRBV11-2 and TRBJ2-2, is EAGVAQSPRYKIIEKRQSVAFWCNPISGHATLYWYQQILGQGPKLLIQFQNNGVVDDSQLPKDRFSAERLKGVDSTLKIQPAKLEDSAVYLCASRPLGTGELFFGEGSRLTVL.

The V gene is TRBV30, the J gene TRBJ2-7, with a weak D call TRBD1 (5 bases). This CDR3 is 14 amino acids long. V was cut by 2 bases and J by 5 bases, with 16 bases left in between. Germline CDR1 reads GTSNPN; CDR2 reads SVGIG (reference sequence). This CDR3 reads CAWSPPGQTDEQYF. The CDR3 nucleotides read TGTGCCTGGAGTCCCCCAGGACAAACCGACGAGCAGTACTTC.